The sequence of this T cell receptor (beta chain) was determined in a study of OX40 agonist ivuxolimab in advanced cancers. Study-wide background: Patient treatment consisted of intravenous ivuxolimab administration every 2 weeks at 0.01 to 10 mg/kg. Dose-escalation subjects each had hepatocellular carcinoma, melanoma, renal cell or head and neck cancer.

The table came from immunoSEQ multiplex PCR; TCRdb's copy has only in-frame clones and leaves some out. The data contain over 45,000 clones, over 75% of them singletons. The CDR3 has 17 amino acids. With 2 bases removed from V and 2 bases from J, the gap between germline ends came to 18 bases. Looked up from germline, CDR1 is SGHKS and CDR2 is YYEKEE (reference sequence). The gene calls are TRBV5-5 and TRBJ2-3; D is unclear. Sequenced material: CD4+ or CD8+ T cells sorted from blood, taken in a trial of the OX40 agonist ivuxolimab. This receptor was identified in an adult with an advanced solid tumor such as melanoma, head and neck, liver or kidney cancer. CDR3 in amino acids: CASSFPRTSTSTDTQYF. CDR3 in DNA: TGTGCCAGCAGCTTTCCCAGAACCTCTACCTCCACAGATACGCAGTATTTT.